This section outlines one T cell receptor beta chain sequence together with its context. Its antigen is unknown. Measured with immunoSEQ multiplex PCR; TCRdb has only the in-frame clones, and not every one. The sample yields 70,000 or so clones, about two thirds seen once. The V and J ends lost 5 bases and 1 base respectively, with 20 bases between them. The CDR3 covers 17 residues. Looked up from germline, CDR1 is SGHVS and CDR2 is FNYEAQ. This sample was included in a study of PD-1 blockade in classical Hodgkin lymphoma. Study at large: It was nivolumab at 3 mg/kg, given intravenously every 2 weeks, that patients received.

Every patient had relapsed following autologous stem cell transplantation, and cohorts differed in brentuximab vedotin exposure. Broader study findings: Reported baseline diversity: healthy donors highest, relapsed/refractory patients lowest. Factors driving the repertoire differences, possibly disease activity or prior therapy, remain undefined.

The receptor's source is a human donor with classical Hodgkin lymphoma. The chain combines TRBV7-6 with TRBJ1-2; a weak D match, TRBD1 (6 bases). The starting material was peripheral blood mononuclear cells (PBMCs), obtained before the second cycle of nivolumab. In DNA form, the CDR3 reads TGTGCCAGCAGCCCAGACCTGTCCAGGGGCAGTAACTATGGCTACACCTTC. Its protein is CASSPDLSRGSNYGYTF.